The next 3 T cell receptor beta chains were all read from a single sample in a study of T cells after yellow fever vaccination. TCRdb processed the 5' RACE reads anew with MiXCR; each CDR3 protein has one entry. Of about 350,000 distinct CDR3 sequences listed, 7% to 10% are singletons. Sequencing used PBMCs, obtained approximately 47 days after the first yellow fever vaccination. Every receptor here comes from a man aged 18 to 35 who received the YFV17D yellow fever vaccine.

There are a few counts of this clonotype. CDR3 sequence (DNA): TGTGCCACCAGTGAATACGGGGAGCTGTTTTTT. Amino acid sequence: CATSEYGELFF. The gene calls are TRBV24-1 and TRBJ2-2; the D is unclear. CDR3 length equals 11 residues. Per germline, CDR1 KGHDR and CDR2 SFDVKD. With 4 bases removed from V and 7 bases from J, the gap between germline ends came to 3 bases.

This clonotype has ten or more counts. The gene calls are TRBV5-1 and TRBJ1-1, with unresolved D. The CDR3 extends over 17 amino acids. Germline loops: CDR1 SGHRS, CDR2 YFSETQ. Trimming stripped 0 bases from V and 0 bases from J, with 15 bases between. This chain's CDR3 is CASSLGPSGLMNTEAFF. The CDR3 DNA sequence: TGCGCCAGCAGCTTGGGCCCTTCTGGGCTGATGAACACTGAAGCTTTCTTT.

The gene calls are TRBV4-3 and TRBJ1-5; TRBD1 agrees at 10 bases. The CDR3 runs to 15 residues. The junction had 1 base not matched to a gene; V was cut back by 3 bases and J by 2 bases. Germline V gene lookup returns CDR1 LGHNA and CDR2 YSLEER. The CDR3 region has the DNA TGCGCCAGCAGCCACGGGACAGGGGGCAATCAGCCCCAGCATTTT. Amino acid sequence: CASSHGTGGNQPQHF.